The 31 T cell receptor beta chains presented below share a single source sample, sequenced in a study of early T cells in non-severe SARS-CoV-2 infection. TCRdb reprocessed the 5' RACE reads with MiXCR, giving one entry per CDR3 protein. Counted here are tens of thousands of distinct CDR3 sequences, over 6% occurring once; the ten biggest clones make up roughly 4.7%. Material: whole blood. Receptors originate from an adult who was a healthcare worker with PCR-confirmed SARS-CoV-2 infection or an uninfected control (not recorded which).

This clonotype was picked up many times. This chain links TRBV12-3 or TRBV12-4 with TRBJ1-6; TRBD1 agrees at 10 bases. The CDR3 length is 14 residues. The V gene end was trimmed by 5 bases and the J gene end by 10 bases; junction bases not matched to a gene: 5. The CDR3 DNA reads TGTGCCAGCAGTCCGACAGGGGGCCGGTCACCCCTCCACTTT. This encodes CASSPTGGRSPLHF.

The V and J genes are TRBV2 and TRBJ1-1; no clear D gene. Germline V gene lookup returns CDR1 SNHLY and CDR2 FYNNEI. The ends were cut back, 3 bases at V and 1 base at J, with 12 bases in the middle. CDR3 length: 15 amino acids. The CDR3 DNA reads as TGTGCCAGCAGTGATAGCAGAAGGCGGAACACTGAAGCTTTCTTT. It is translated as CASSDSRRRNTEAFF.

This clonotype showed up just a few times. The chain joins TRBV6-1 to TRBJ2-7; D ambiguous. Per germline, CDR1 MNHNS and CDR2 SASEGT. The V end was cut by 8 bases, the J end by 3 bases, with 8 bases between. The CDR3 contains 11 residues. CDR3 bases: TGTGCCAGCGAACAGCACTACGAGCAGTACTTC. It yields the protein CASEQHYEQYF.

This clonotype has only one observation. The chain recombines TRBV5-1 with TRBJ2-7; maybe TRBD1 (5 bases). The germline CDR1 and CDR2 sequences are SGHRS and YFSETQ. Trimming shortened V by 0 bases and J by 7 bases, and 14 bases separated the two germline ends. This CDR3 has 14 residues. The CDR3 bases are TGCGCCAGCAGCTTGGGGGGCAGGATCCCTGAGCAGTACTTC. This encodes CASSLGGRIPEQYF. Based on the CDR3 plus reference TRBV5-1 and TRBJ2-7, the full variable domain is KAGVTQTPRYLIKTRGQQVTLSCSPISGHRSVSWYQQTPGQGLQFLFEYFSETQRNKGNFPGRFSGRQFSNSRSEMNVSTLELGDSALYLCASSLGGRIPEQYFGPGTRLTVT.

This clonotype was detected only a few times. V gene TRBV18 combines with J gene TRBJ2-2; tentative D call: TRBD1 (5 bases). Germline lookup yields CDR1 KGHSH and CDR2 LQKENI. There are 15 residues in the CDR3. V was pared by 3 bases and J by 1 base, with 9 bases between. The CDR3 region has the DNA TGTGCCAGCTCACCCAGAGACAGGAACACCGGGGAGCTGTTTTTT. The encoded protein is CASSPRDRNTGELFF.

Many counts were recorded for this clonotype. The V gene is TRBV18, the J gene TRBJ1-5; maybe TRBD1 (6 bases). Germline V gene data show CDR1 as KGHSH and CDR2 as LQKENI. Trimming took 0 bases from V and 2 from J, leaving 8 bases between them. CDR3 size: 15 residues. CDR3 sequence: CASSPPGGGNQPQHF. In DNA form, the CDR3 reads TGTGCCAGCTCACCACCAGGGGGGGGCAATCAGCCCCAGCATTTT.

This chain links TRBV10-3 with TRBJ2-2, with a weak D call TRBD2 (6 bases). The CDR3 consists of 15 residues. Germline assignment: CDR1 ENHRY and CDR2 SYGVKD. V was pared by 0 bases and J by 4 bases, with 9 bases between. The CDR3 coding sequence is TGTGCCATCAGTGAGTCTGGGGGGTTCACCGGGGAGCTGTTTTTT. It codes for CAISESGGFTGELFF.

In its sample, this clonotype was seen a few times. The chain combines TRBV7-3 with TRBJ2-5; maybe TRBD2 (6 bases). Germline-derived CDR1 and CDR2 are SGHTA and FQGTGA. V dropped 0 bases and J dropped 4 bases, with 12 bases sitting between them. The length of the CDR3 is 15 residues. The CDR3 is CASSLTRRGRETQYF. The CDR3 DNA is TGTGCCAGCAGCTTAACGAGGAGGGGCCGAGAGACCCAGTACTTC.

The chain combines TRBV18 with TRBJ2-2; weak D call: TRBD1 (5 bases). CDR1 is KGHSH and CDR2 is LQKENI in the germline V gene. The CDR3 sequence is 16 residues long. V lost 0 bases and J 1 base, leaving 9 bases between the germline ends. The CDR3 here is CASSPPGLVNTGELFF. The CDR3 DNA reads as TGTGCCAGCTCACCACCGGGGCTGGTGAACACCGGGGAGCTGTTTTTT. Complete variable domain (other parts from reference TRBV18 and TRBJ2-2): NAGVMQNPRHLVRRRGQEARLRCSPMKGHSHVYWYRQLPEEGLKFMVYLQKENIIDESGMPKERFSAEFPKEGPSILRIQQVVRGDSAAYFCASSPPGLVNTGELFFGEGSRLTVL.

The V and J genes are TRBV10-3 and TRBJ2-1; D is unresolved. CDR3 size: 13 residues. Trimming cost V 5 bases and J 7 bases, with 12 bases left between them. Germline-derived CDR1 and CDR2 are ENHRY and SYGVKD. Here the CDR3 reads CAISLGPVNEQFF. In nucleotides, the CDR3 is TGTGCCATCAGTCTAGGGCCCGTGAATGAGCAGTTCTTC.

The genes are TRBV7-9 and TRBJ2-7; D not resolved. Between the trimmed V and J ends, which lost 5 bases and 1 base, there was a span of 9 bases. The CDR3 runs to 13 residues. Germline V gene sequence: CDR1 SEHNR, CDR2 FQNEAQ (reference sequence). The CDR3 DNA reads TGTGCCAGCAGCGACAAAGAATCCTACGAGCAGTACTTC. Protein sequence: CASSDKESYEQYF.

This clonotype was counted many times. This sequence joins TRBV10-3 and TRBJ1-5; D is perhaps TRBD1 (5 bases). This CDR3 spans 14 amino acids. Germline loops: CDR1 ENHRY, CDR2 SYGVKD. Trimming cost V 2 bases and J 4 bases, with 9 bases left between them. The CDR3 DNA reads TGTGCCATCAGTGAGAAGGGGCTGAATCAGCCCCAGCATTTT. Protein: CAISEKGLNQPQHF.

Worth noting for this clonotype: A much larger clone is a single base away; this may be a read error. The chain carries TRBV11-2 and TRBJ2-7; D is possibly TRBD2 (6 bases). This CDR3 has 18 residues. The ends were cut back, 3 bases at V and 0 bases at J, with 21 bases in the middle. Germline loops: CDR1 SGHAT, CDR2 FQNNGV. The CDR3 protein is CASSFSGTGGSYSYEQYF. The CDR3 DNA sequence: TGTGCCAGCAGCTTCTCCGGGACTGGCGGCTCTTACTCCTACGAGCAGTACTTC. The full variable domain, rest sourced from reference TRBV11-2 and TRBJ2-7, is EAGVAQSPRYKIIEKRQSVAFWCNPISGHATLYWYQQILGQGPKLLIQFQNNGVVDDSQLPKDRFSAERLKGVDSTLKIQPAKLEDSAVYLCASSFSGTGGSYSYEQYFGPGTRLTVT.

This clonotype was seen ten or more times. The chain employs TRBV7-9 and TRBJ1-5, with 12 bases that match TRBD1. The V gene end was trimmed by 5 bases and the J gene end by 6 bases; junction bases not matched to a gene: 11. CDR3 length: 17 residues. Looked up from germline, CDR1 is SEHNR and CDR2 is FQNEAQ (reference sequence). The CDR3 nucleotides are TGTGCCAGCAGCCCCCAGGAAGGGACAGGGGGCTCTCAGCCCCAGCATTTT. Its translation: CASSPQEGTGGSQPQHF. The full variable domain, completed using reference TRBV7-9 and TRBJ1-5, is DTGVSQNPRHKITKRGQNVTFRCDPISEHNRLYWYRQTLGQGPEFLTYFQNEAQLEKSRLLSDRFSAERPKGSFSTLEIQRTEQGDSAMYLCASSPQEGTGGSQPQHFGDGTRLSIL.

This clonotype has ten or more counts. V is TRBV25-1 and J is TRBJ2-5, with D possibly TRBD1 on 6 matching bases. CDR1 is MGHDK and CDR2 is SYGVNS in the germline V gene. The V and J ends lost 8 bases and 4 bases respectively, with 14 bases between them. The CDR3 has 13 amino acids. For the CDR3, the DNA is TGTGCCAGCGGAAGGGGGTCCCGAGAGACCCAGTACTTC. Translated: CASGRGSRETQYF.

There are many counts of this clonotype. The chain has TRBV4-3 and TRBJ2-1; D could derive from TRBD1 or TRBD2 (5 bases each). Trimming removed 0 bases from V and 7 bases from J, with 13 bases in between. There are 15 residues in the CDR3. Germline CDR1 LGHNA, CDR2 YSLEER. The CDR3 region has the DNA TGCGCCAGCAGCCAAGACGGGAACAGGTTGAATGAGCAGTTCTTC. Amino acid sequence: CASSQDGNRLNEQFF.

This clonotype appeared many times. V and J are TRBV7-9 and TRBJ2-3; 9 bases map to TRBD2. Per the germline V gene, CDR1 is SEHNR and CDR2 is FQNEAQ (reference sequence). Germline trimming cut 5 bases from V and 4 bases from J; bases unmatched to any gene: 10. CDR3 length equals 16 residues. The CDR3 region is CASSPRALAGSDTQYF. CDR3 nucleotide sequence: TGTGCCAGCAGCCCCCGGGCGCTAGCGGGGTCAGATACGCAGTATTTT.

This clonotype was detected a few times. The V call is TRBV2, the J call TRBJ2-7, with D perhaps matching TRBD2 (5 bases). Germline CDR1 is SNHLY and CDR2 is FYNNEI. V was cut by 3 bases and J by 2 bases, with 5 bases left in between. This CDR3 spans 12 amino acids. The CDR3 nucleotides read TGTGCCAGCAGTGAGGAGGCCTACGAGCAGTACTTC. Its translation is CASSEEAYEQYF.

This clonotype was counted many times. J is TRBJ1-2 and V is TRBV15; no definite D call. Germline V lookup: CDR1 LNHNV, CDR2 YYDKDF (reference sequence). V was pared by 4 bases and J by 1 base, with 4 bases between. The CDR3 loop spans 12 amino acids. This chain's CDR3 is CATSTSNYGYTF. CDR3 in DNA: TGTGCCACCAGCACCAGTAACTATGGCTACACCTTC.

In this sample, this clonotype turned up many times. This chain joins TRBV24-1 and TRBJ2-1; unclear D gene. With 5 bases removed from V and 10 bases from J, the gap between germline ends came to 14 bases. The V gene's germline CDR1 is KGHDR and CDR2 SFDVKD. The CDR3 consists of 13 residues. The CDR3 DNA sequence: TGTGCCACCAGTGGCCGTTACGCCGACGAGCAGTTCTTC. Translation gives CATSGRYADEQFF.

This clonotype was detected only a few times. As DNA, the CDR3 is TGTGCCAGCTCGGGCTTCGGGGGGACCCCCCAAGAGACCCAGTACTTC. Its protein product is CASSGFGGTPQETQYF. The rearrangement uses TRBV18 and TRBJ2-5; 7 bases are shared with TRBD2. The CDR3 is 16 residues long. From germline, CDR1 is KGHSH and CDR2 LQKENI. The V and J ends lost 6 bases and 1 base, in that order; junction bases with no gene match: 11.

This clonotype occurred many times. The chain recombines TRBV15 with TRBJ2-7, with D hard to call. V was pared by 1 base and J by 1 base, with 5 bases between. This CDR3 is built from 13 residues. CDR1 and CDR2 (germline): LNHNV, YYDKDF (reference sequence). In DNA form, the CDR3 reads TGTGCCACCAGCAGAGTTGGTTCCTACGAGCAGTACTTC. Encoded protein: CATSRVGSYEQYF.

This clonotype appeared many times. This chain connects TRBV4-2 to TRBJ1-1; the D is unclear. The germline V gene encodes CDR1 LGHNA and CDR2 YNFKEQ. V lost 1 base and J lost 1, with 7 bases in between. This CDR3 is built from 14 residues. DNA of the CDR3: TGTGCCAGCAGCCAAGTTGGTAGGAACACTGAAGCTTTCTTT. Its protein product is CASSQVGRNTEAFF.

The gene calls are TRBV7-6 and TRBJ2-1; the match to TRBD2 covers 8 bases. This CDR3 is built from 16 residues. Germline CDR1 reads SGHVS; CDR2 reads FNYEAQ. V lost 3 bases to trimming and J lost 7 bases; unmatched junction nucleotides: 11. The chain's CDR3 is CASSFRAFSGANEQFF. The CDR3 DNA follows: TGTGCCAGCAGCTTTAGAGCTTTTAGCGGGGCTAATGAGCAGTTCTTC.

The chain joins TRBV7-2 to TRBJ2-7, with 10 nucleotides matching TRBD1. The CDR3 runs 14 residues. Germline V gene lookup returns CDR1 SGHTA and CDR2 FQGNSA. V was clipped by 5 bases and J by 4 bases; unmatched bases: 5. This CDR3 reads CASSPQDRGYEQYF. CDR3 sequence (DNA): TGTGCCAGCAGCCCTCAGGACAGGGGGTACGAGCAGTACTTC.

This clonotype was found many times. V and J are TRBV2 and TRBJ1-1, with TRBD1 as a possible D gene (5 bases). This CDR3 is 14 amino acids long. CDR1 SNHLY and CDR2 FYNNEI come from the germline V gene. With 2 bases removed from V and 0 bases from J, the gap between germline ends came to 7 bases. CDR3 amino acids: CASSELTVNTEAFF. CDR3 DNA: TGTGCCAGCAGTGAACTGACAGTGAACACTGAAGCTTTCTTT. Supplemented by reference TRBV2 and TRBJ1-1, the full variable domain reads EPEVTQTPSHQVTQMGQEVILRCVPISNHLYFYWYRQILGQKVEFLVSFYNNEISEKSEIFDDQFSVERPDGSNFTLKIRSTKLEDSAMYFCASSELTVNTEAFFGQGTRLTVV.

The chain uses TRBV5-4 and TRBJ2-5; D may be TRBD1 or TRBD2 (5 bases each). Trimming cost V 3 bases and J 3 bases, with 15 bases left between them. Germline-derived CDR1 and CDR2 are SGHNT and YYREEE (reference sequence). This CDR3 contains 15 residues. The CDR3, as DNA: TGTGCCAGCAGCTCGGCCAGAGGGGAAAAAGAGACCCAGTACTTC. Protein sequence: CASSSARGEKETQYF. The full variable domain, its missing parts supplied by reference TRBV5-4 and TRBJ2-5, is ETGVTQSPTHLIKTRGQQVTLRCSSQSGHNTVSWYQQALGQGPQFIFQYYREEENGRGNFPPRFSGLQFPNYSSELNVNALELDDSALYLCASSSARGEKETQYFGPGTRLLVL.

The chain uses TRBV7-2 and TRBJ2-1, with 12 bases identical to TRBD2. This CDR3 spans 15 amino acids. The ends lost 4 bases at V and 4 bases at J; junction bases unmatched: 2. Germline V gene lookup returns CDR1 SGHTA and CDR2 FQGNSA. CDR3: CASSSGTSGYNEQFF. DNA for the CDR3: TGTGCCAGCAGCTCCGGGACTAGCGGGTACAATGAGCAGTTCTTC.

There are a few counts of this clonotype. This rearrangement joins TRBV3-1 to TRBJ2-2, with D perhaps assigned TRBD1 or TRBD2 (5 bases each). The V gene lost 0 bases and the J gene lost 4 bases, with 15 bases spanning the gap. Germline CDR1 and CDR2: LGHDT and YNNKEL (reference sequence). This CDR3 is built from 17 residues. CDR3 amino acids: CASSQDYEGRGTGELFF. CDR3 DNA sequence: TGTGCCAGCAGCCAAGATTATGAGGGGCGCGGCACCGGGGAGCTGTTTTTT.

This chain joins TRBV11-2 and TRBJ2-5; D unclear. Germline CDR1 is SGHAT and CDR2 is FQNNGV. Trimming removed 5 bases at V and 3 bases at J, with 19 bases between. The CDR3 length is 16 residues. The CDR3 here is CASSPVPHPQEETQYF. CDR3 coding DNA: TGTGCCAGCAGCCCCGTTCCCCATCCCCAAGAAGAGACCCAGTACTTC.

The chain employs TRBV10-3 and TRBJ1-5; D remains ambiguous. Between the trimmed V and J ends, which lost 0 bases and 7 bases, there was a span of 10 bases. Germline CDR1 ENHRY, CDR2 SYGVKD. The CDR3 loop spans 14 amino acids. CDR3 amino acids: CAISESGGRQPQHF. The DNA for the CDR3 is TGTGCCATCAGTGAGTCAGGAGGTCGGCAGCCCCAGCATTTT.